The 9 T cell receptor beta chains given below trace back to one sample, sequenced in a study of T cells in Graves' hyperthyroidism and ophthalmopathy. Researchers took RNA transcripts and amplified the TCR beta CDR3 regions from them. The HTBI primer set was used in a first-round RT-PCR of the TCR CDR3. MiXCR was run by TCRdb on the multiplex PCR reads, yielding one entry per CDR3 protein. The table lists roughly 700,000 distinct CDR3 sequences, 17% of them singletons. Material for sequencing was blood. Receptors originate from a man aged 50-60 years with Graves' hyperthyroidism.

The V call is TRBV6-2 or TRBV6-3, the J call TRBJ1-5; no firm D call. Between the trimmed V and J ends, which lost 6 bases and 1 base, there was a span of 13 bases. The CDR3 is 15 residues long. The germline gives CDR1 MNHEY, CDR2 SVGEGT. The CDR3 sequence: CASRASKASNQPQHF. The CDR3, as DNA: TGTGCCAGCAGAGCCTCAAAAGCGAGCAATCAGCCCCAGCATTTT.

The chain recombines TRBV20-1 with TRBJ2-3; 14 positions agree with TRBD2. The CDR3 consists of 14 residues. Germline V gene lookup returns CDR1 DFQATT and CDR2 SNEGSKA (reference sequence). V gave up 5 bases and J gave up 5 bases; unmatched junction bases: 3. CDR3 in DNA: TGCAGTGCTGGACTAGCGGGAGGAGGAGATACGCAGTATTTT. The encoded protein is CSAGLAGGGDTQYF.

This clonotype was picked up one time. The gene calls are TRBV4-1 and TRBJ1-5; TRBD1 agrees at 7 bases. Looked up from germline, CDR1 is MGHRA and CDR2 is YSYEKL. The CDR3 loop spans 14 amino acids. V lost 2 bases, J lost 6 bases, and 4 bases stayed unmatched. The CDR3 DNA reads as TGCGCCAGCAGCCAAACAGGGGAAGGTCAGCCCCAGCATTTT. This sequence encodes CASSQTGEGQPQHF.

This clonotype appeared many times. The CDR3 coding sequence is TGTGCCAGCAGTGAATCGAGTAGCGGGAGAATTCGCGAGCAGTTCTTC. Residues: CASSESSSGRIREQFF. The gene calls are TRBV25-1 and TRBJ2-1; 9 bases agree with TRBD2. The CDR3 extends over 16 amino acids. J was trimmed by 10 bases and V by 1 base; bases with no gene match: 11. Germline V CDR1 and CDR2: MGHDK, SYGVNS.

The CDR3 here is CASSLWQYSNQPQHF. The CDR3 region has the DNA TGTGCCAGTAGTTTGTGGCAGTATAGCAATCAGCCCCAGCATTTT. V is TRBV19 and J is TRBJ1-5; D is ambiguous. V shed 5 bases and J shed 0 bases, with 11 bases lying between them. The V gene's germline CDR1 is LNHDA and CDR2 SQIVND (reference sequence). This CDR3 is 15 amino acids long.

As regards this clonotype: This may stem from a read error, because a much larger clone lies one nucleotide away. The rearrangement joins TRBV11-2 to TRBJ1-1; 10 nucleotides align to TRBD1. Germline lookup yields CDR1 SGHAT and CDR2 FQNNGV. This CDR3 spans 13 amino acids. The CDR3 protein is CTSSLDRGRLAFF. As DNA, the CDR3 is TGTACCAGCAGCCTCGACAGGGGGCGACTAGCTTTCTTT.

This clonotype was observed many times. The genes are TRBV27 and TRBJ2-1, with 7 bases identical to TRBD1. Looked up from germline, CDR1 is MNHEY and CDR2 is SMNVEV (reference sequence). J lost 5 bases, V lost 6 bases, and 25 bases had no gene match. The CDR3 is made up of 20 amino acids. The CDR3 coding sequence is TGTGCCAGCAGACCCAGCTTCCCGATTTCGACAGGGAAATCCCACAATGAGCAGTTCTTC. It encodes CASRPSFPISTGKSHNEQFF.

This clonotype has only a few counts. The rearrangement uses TRBV28 and TRBJ1-4, with unresolved D. The CDR3 is made up of 11 amino acids. The V gene lost 3 bases and the J gene lost 6 bases, with 2 bases spanning the gap. The germline gives CDR1 MDHEN, CDR2 SYDVKM. The CDR3, as DNA: TGTGCCAGCAGTTTCGATGAAAAACTGTTTTTT. This encodes CASSFDEKLFF.

This clonotype has at least ten counts. The chain couples TRBV19 to TRBJ1-1; D is perhaps TRBD1 (5 bases). With 1 base removed from V and 1 base from J, the gap between germline ends came to 10 bases. The CDR3 is 15 residues long. Per the germline V gene, CDR1 is LNHDA and CDR2 is SQIVND (reference sequence). The CDR3 sequence is CASSIGGRENTEAFF. The DNA for the CDR3 is TGTGCCAGTAGTATAGGGGGACGGGAGAACACTGAAGCTTTCTTT.